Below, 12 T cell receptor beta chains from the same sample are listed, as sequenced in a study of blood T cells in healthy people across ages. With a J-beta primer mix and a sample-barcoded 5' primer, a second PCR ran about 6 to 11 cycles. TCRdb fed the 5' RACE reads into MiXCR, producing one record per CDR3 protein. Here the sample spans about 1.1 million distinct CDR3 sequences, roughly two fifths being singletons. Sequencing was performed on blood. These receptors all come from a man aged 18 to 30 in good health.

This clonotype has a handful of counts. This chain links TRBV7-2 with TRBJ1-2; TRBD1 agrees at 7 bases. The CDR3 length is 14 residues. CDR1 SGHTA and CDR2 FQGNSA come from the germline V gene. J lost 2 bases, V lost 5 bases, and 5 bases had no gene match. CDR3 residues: CASSGGTVNYGYTF. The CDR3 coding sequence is TGTGCCAGCAGCGGCGGGACAGTCAACTATGGCTACACCTTC.

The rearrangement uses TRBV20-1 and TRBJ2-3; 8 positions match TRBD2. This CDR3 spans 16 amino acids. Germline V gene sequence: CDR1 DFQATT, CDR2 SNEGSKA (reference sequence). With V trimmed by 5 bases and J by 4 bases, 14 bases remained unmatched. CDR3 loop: CSAEPSGGLGSDTQYF. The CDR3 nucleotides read TGCAGTGCTGAGCCCTCGGGGGGGTTAGGTTCAGATACGCAGTATTTT.

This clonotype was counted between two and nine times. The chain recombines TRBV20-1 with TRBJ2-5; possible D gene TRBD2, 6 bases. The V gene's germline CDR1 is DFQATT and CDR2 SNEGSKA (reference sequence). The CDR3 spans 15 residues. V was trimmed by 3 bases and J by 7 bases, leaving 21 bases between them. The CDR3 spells CSASSSGSSRGTQYF. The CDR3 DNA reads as TGCAGTGCTAGTAGTAGCGGTTCCTCTCGAGGGACCCAGTACTTC.

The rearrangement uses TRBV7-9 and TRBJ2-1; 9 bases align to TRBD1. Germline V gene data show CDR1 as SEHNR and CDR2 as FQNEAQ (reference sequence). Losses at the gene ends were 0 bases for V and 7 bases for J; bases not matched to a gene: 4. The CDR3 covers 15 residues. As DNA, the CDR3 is TGTGCCAGCAGCTTAGCACAGGGGGCGCATAATGAGCAGTTCTTC. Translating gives CASSLAQGAHNEQFF.

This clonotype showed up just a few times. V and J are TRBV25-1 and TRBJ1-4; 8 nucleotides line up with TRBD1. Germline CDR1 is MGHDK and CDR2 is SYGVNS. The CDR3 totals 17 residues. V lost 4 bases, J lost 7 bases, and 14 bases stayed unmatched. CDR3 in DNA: TGTGCCAGCAGTGCCCCGCCGGAGAGACAGGGGTTTGAAAAACTGTTTTTT. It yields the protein CASSAPPERQGFEKLFF.

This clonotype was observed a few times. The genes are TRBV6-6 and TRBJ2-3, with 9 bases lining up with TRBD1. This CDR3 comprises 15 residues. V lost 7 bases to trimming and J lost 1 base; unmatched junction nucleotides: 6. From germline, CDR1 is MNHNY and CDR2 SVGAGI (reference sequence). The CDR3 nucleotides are TGTGCCAGCAATACAGGGGGCTGGGGCACAGATACGCAGTATTTT. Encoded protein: CASNTGGWGTDTQYF.

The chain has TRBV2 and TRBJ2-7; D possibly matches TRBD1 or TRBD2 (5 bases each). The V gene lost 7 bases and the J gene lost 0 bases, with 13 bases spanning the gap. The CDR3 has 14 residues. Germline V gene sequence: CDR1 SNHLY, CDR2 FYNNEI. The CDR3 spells CASTGTFSSYEQYF. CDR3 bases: TGTGCCAGCACTGGGACCTTCAGCTCCTACGAGCAGTACTTC.

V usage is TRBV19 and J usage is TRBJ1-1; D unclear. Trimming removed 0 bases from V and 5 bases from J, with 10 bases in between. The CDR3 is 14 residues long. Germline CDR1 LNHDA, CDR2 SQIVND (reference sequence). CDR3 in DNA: TGTGCCAGTAGTATAGATAAAAGGACGACTGAAGCTTTCTTT. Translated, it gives CASSIDKRTTEAFF. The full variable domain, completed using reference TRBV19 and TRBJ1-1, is DGGITQSPKYLFRKEGQNVTLSCEQNLNHDAMYWYRQDPGQGLRLIYYSQIVNDFQKGDIAEGYSVSREKKESFPLTVTSAQKNPTAFYLCASSIDKRTTEAFFGQGTRLTVV.

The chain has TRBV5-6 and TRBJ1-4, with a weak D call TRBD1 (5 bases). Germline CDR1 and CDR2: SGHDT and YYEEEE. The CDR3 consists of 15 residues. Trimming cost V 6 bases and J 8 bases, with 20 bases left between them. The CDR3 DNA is TGTGCCAGCATCCTCAGGGTTTCGATCGGGGAAAAACTGTTTTTT. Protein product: CASILRVSIGEKLFF.

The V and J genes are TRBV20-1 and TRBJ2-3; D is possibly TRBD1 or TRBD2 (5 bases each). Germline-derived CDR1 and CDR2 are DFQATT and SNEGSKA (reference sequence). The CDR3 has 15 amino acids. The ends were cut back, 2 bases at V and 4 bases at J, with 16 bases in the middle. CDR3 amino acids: CSARSRNRGADTQYF. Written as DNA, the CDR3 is TGCAGTGCTAGATCTAGGAATCGAGGGGCAGATACGCAGTATTTT.

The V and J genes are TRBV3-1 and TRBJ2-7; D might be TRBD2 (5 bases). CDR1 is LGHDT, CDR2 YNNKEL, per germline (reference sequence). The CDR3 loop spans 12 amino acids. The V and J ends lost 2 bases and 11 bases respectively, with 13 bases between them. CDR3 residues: CASSQLEGRKYF. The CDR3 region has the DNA TGTGCCAGCAGCCAATTAGAAGGGAGAAAGTACTTC.

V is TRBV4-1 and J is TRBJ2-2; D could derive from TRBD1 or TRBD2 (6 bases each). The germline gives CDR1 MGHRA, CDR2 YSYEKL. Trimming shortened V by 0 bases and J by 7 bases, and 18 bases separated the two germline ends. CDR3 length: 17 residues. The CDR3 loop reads CASSQERRQGGGGELFF. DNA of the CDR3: TGCGCCAGCAGCCAAGAACGGCGTCAAGGAGGGGGCGGGGAGCTGTTTTTT.